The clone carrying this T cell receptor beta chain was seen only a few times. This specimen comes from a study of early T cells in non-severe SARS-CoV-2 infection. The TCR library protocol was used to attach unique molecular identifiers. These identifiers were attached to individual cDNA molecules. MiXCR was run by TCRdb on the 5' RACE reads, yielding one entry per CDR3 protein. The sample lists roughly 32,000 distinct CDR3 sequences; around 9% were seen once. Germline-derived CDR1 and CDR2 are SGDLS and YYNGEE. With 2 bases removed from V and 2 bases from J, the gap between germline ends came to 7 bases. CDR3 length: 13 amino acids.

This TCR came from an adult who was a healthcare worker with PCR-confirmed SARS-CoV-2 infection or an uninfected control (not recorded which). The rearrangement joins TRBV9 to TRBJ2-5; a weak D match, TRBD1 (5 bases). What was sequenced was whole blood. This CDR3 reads CASSVAGQETQYF. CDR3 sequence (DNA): TGTGCCAGCAGCGTGGCAGGGCAAGAGACCCAGTACTTC.